Below, 19 T cell receptor beta chains from the same sample are listed, as sequenced in a study of cytomegalovirus exposure and HLA in healthy donors. The PCR employed 60 Vbeta primers together with 13 Jbeta primers. Measured with immunoSEQ multiplex PCR; TCRdb has only the in-frame clones, and not every one. The table gives 150,000 or so clones; the top ten clones make up 1.5% to 2% of it. What was sequenced was PBMCs. The receptors were sampled from a woman in her 50s in good health and CMV-seronegative.

The V call is TRBV19, the J call TRBJ1-5; tentatively, D is TRBD1 (5 bases). The CDR3 covers 15 residues. Germline CDR1 and CDR2: LNHDA and SQIVND (reference sequence). The V gene lost 3 bases and the J gene lost 4 bases, with 13 bases spanning the gap. CDR3 nucleotide sequence: TGTGCCAGTAGTATTCAGGGAAACTTGAATCAGCCCCAGCATTTT. It specifies CASSIQGNLNQPQHF.

The chain uses TRBV6-1 and TRBJ2-5; D may be TRBD2 (5 bases). The CDR3 consists of 13 residues. The germline CDR1 and CDR2 sequences are MNHNS and SASEGT. With 1 base removed from V and 9 bases from J, the gap between germline ends came to 12 bases. In DNA form, the CDR3 reads TGTGCCAGCAGTGAAGGAGGGCAAGCATCCCAGTACTTC. It encodes CASSEGGQASQYF.

The chain carries TRBV28 and TRBJ1-2; D not certain. The V and J ends lost 6 bases and 4 bases respectively, with 15 bases between them. The germline gives CDR1 MDHEN, CDR2 SYDVKM. There are 14 residues in the CDR3. The CDR3 DNA is TGTGCCAGCAGCCTTAGCTCGACGGTCTATGGCTACACCTTC. Translation: CASSLSSTVYGYTF.

The chain carries TRBV7-9 and TRBJ2-7, with D hard to call. Germline V CDR1 and CDR2: SEHNR, FQNEAQ (reference sequence). This CDR3 has 12 amino acids. V lost 0 bases and J lost 3, with 3 bases in between. The CDR3 is CASSLAYYEQYF. CDR3 DNA sequence: TGTGCCAGCAGCTTAGCGTACTACGAGCAGTACTTC.

The chain carries TRBV30 and TRBJ1-2; D unresolved. Germline-derived CDR1 and CDR2 are GTSNPN and SVGIG (reference sequence). V dropped 4 bases and J dropped 0 bases, with 12 bases sitting between them. The CDR3 spans 14 residues. CDR3 region: CAWISGLTNYGYTF. CDR3 in DNA: TGTGCCTGGATTTCAGGTCTGACTAACTATGGCTACACCTTC.

The chain couples TRBV11-3 to TRBJ1-5; TRBD1 agrees at 7 bases. V shed 5 bases, J shed 3 bases, and the junction held 4 bases outside the gene matches. CDR3 length: 14 residues. Germline loops: CDR1 SGHNT, CDR2 YENEEA. The CDR3 nucleotides are TGTGCCAGCAGCCCGGGACAGCTCAATCAGCCCCAGCATTTT. Amino acid sequence: CASSPGQLNQPQHF.

The chain recombines TRBV19 with TRBJ2-5, with TRBD1 matching over 8 bases. CDR1 is LNHDA and CDR2 is SQIVND in the germline V gene (reference sequence). V shed 6 bases and J 4 bases; nucleotides not matched to a gene: 7. The CDR3 is 14 amino acids. CDR3 amino acids: CASSLEDRVETQYF. CDR3 DNA: TGTGCCAGTAGCCTCGAGGACAGGGTAGAGACCCAGTACTTC. Supplemented by reference TRBV19 and TRBJ2-5, the full variable domain reads DGGITQSPKYLFRKEGQNVTLSCEQNLNHDAMYWYRQDPGQGLRLIYYSQIVNDFQKGDIAEGYSVSREKKESFPLTVTSAQKNPTAFYLCASSLEDRVETQYFGPGTRLLVL.

This chain joins TRBV27 and TRBJ2-5, with D perhaps matching TRBD2 (5 bases). V was trimmed by 5 bases and J by 4 bases, leaving 14 bases between them. This CDR3 is 14 amino acids long. Germline assignment: CDR1 MNHEY and CDR2 SMNVEV (reference sequence). CDR3 bases: TGTGCCAGCAGTCTAACTAGTATCCCAGAGACCCAGTACTTC. Residues: CASSLTSIPETQYF.

This chain joins TRBV6-1 and TRBJ1-5; a possible D gene is TRBD1 (5 bases). The V and J ends lost 1 base and 1 base respectively, with 8 bases between them. Germline V gene lookup returns CDR1 MNHNS and CDR2 SASEGT. This CDR3 region has 15 residues. DNA for the CDR3: TGTGCCAGCAGTGAAGACAGGAAAAGCAATCAGCCCCAGCATTTT. Its protein is CASSEDRKSNQPQHF.

V and J are TRBV28 and TRBJ2-7; D is unresolved. With 5 bases removed from V and 4 bases from J, the gap between germline ends came to 12 bases. The V gene's germline CDR1 is MDHEN and CDR2 SYDVKM. The CDR3 spans 13 residues. The chain's CDR3 is CASSPLRVYEQYF. CDR3 coding DNA: TGTGCCAGCAGTCCCCTTCGCGTATACGAGCAGTACTTC.

With regard to this clone: One end of the junction does not line up with germline, which may come from a read error. V is TRBV6-1 and J is TRBJ1-1; 7 nucleotides line up with TRBD1. CDR3 length: 15 amino acids. Germline loops: CDR1 MNHNS, CDR2 SASEGT. CDR3 DNA sequence: TGTGCCAGCAGAGAAGAACAGGGGTCTGACACTGAAGCTTTCTTT. It codes for CASREEQGSDTEAFF.

The chain recombines TRBV5-8 with TRBJ1-5; D is ambiguous. Trimming took 0 bases from V and 5 from J, leaving 9 bases between them. The CDR3 is 14 residues long. Looked up from germline, CDR1 is SGHTS and CDR2 is YDEGEE. CDR3 DNA: TGTGCCAGCAGCTTGGGCCGAGCCGATCAGCCCCAGCATTTT. This gives the protein CASSLGRADQPQHF. Based on the CDR3 plus reference TRBV5-8 and TRBJ1-5, the full variable domain is EAGVTQSPTHLIKTRGQQATLRCSPISGHTSVYWYQQALGLGLQFLLWYDEGEERNRGNFPPRFSGRQFPNYSSELNVNALELEDSALYLCASSLGRADQPQHFGDGTRLSIL.

The V call is TRBV7-9, the J call TRBJ1-3; TRBD1 is a possible D gene (5 bases). Between the trimmed V and J ends, which lost 6 bases and 10 bases, there was a span of 16 bases. Germline V gene lookup returns CDR1 SEHNR and CDR2 FQNEAQ (reference sequence). CDR3 length equals 13 residues. The CDR3 bases are TGTGCCAGCAGTCCTGCCGTCGGGGGGACCATATATTTT. Protein sequence: CASSPAVGGTIYF.

The genes are TRBV11-2 and TRBJ2-2; a weak D match, TRBD2 (5 bases). V lost 0 bases to trimming and J lost 5 bases, with 10 bases between them. This CDR3 has 15 amino acids. The germline gives CDR1 SGHAT, CDR2 FQNNGV. The CDR3, as DNA: TGTGCCAGCAGCTTAGATTCGGGGATTACCGGGGAGCTGTTTTTT. Protein: CASSLDSGITGELFF.

V is TRBV5-1 and J is TRBJ2-7; 8 nucleotides align to TRBD2. Germline loops: CDR1 SGHRS, CDR2 YFSETQ. The length of the CDR3 is 14 residues. V shed 4 bases, J shed 3 bases, and the junction held 6 bases outside the gene matches. CDR3 amino acids: CASSREGQDYEQYF. The CDR3 nucleotides are TGCGCCAGCAGCCGGGAGGGACAAGACTACGAGCAGTACTTC.

The V gene is TRBV6-1, the J gene TRBJ1-1; D gene ambiguous. Deletions cut 2 bases from V and 0 bases from J, with 13 bases between. The CDR3 has 16 amino acids. CDR1 and CDR2 from the germline V gene are MNHNS and SASEGT. CDR3 in amino acids: CASSELGYFMNTEAFF. The CDR3, as DNA: TGTGCCAGCAGTGAACTCGGGTATTTCATGAACACTGAAGCTTTCTTT.

The chain is built from TRBV2 and TRBJ2-7; TRBD1 agrees at 7 bases. With 5 bases clipped from V and 0 bases from J, the junction kept 7 bases outside the gene matches. Germline V gives CDR1 SNHLY, CDR2 FYNNEI. There are 15 residues in the CDR3. The CDR3 nucleotides read TGTGCCAGCAGTAAAGAGGGACAGATCTCCTACGAGCAGTACTTC. Translated: CASSKEGQISYEQYF.

The V gene is TRBV4-1, the J gene TRBJ1-2, with unresolved D. CDR1 is MGHRA and CDR2 is YSYEKL in the germline V gene. The V and J ends lost 4 bases and 4 bases respectively, with 19 bases between them. The CDR3 loop spans 16 amino acids. The CDR3 protein is CASSPRQPNVVYGYTF. In nucleotides, the CDR3 is TGCGCCAGCAGCCCAAGACAACCTAATGTGGTCTATGGCTACACCTTC.

V and J are TRBV7-2 and TRBJ1-4; the match to TRBD1 covers 7 bases. V was pared by 4 bases and J by 7 bases, with 6 bases of the junction left unmatched. The germline V gene has CDR1 SGHTA and CDR2 FQGNSA. The CDR3 extends over 14 amino acids. This CDR3 is CASSSQGKPEKLFF. As DNA, the CDR3 is TGTGCCAGCAGCTCACAGGGGAAGCCTGAAAAACTGTTTTTT.